The source of this T cell receptor beta chain is a study of shared clonotypes between healthy human individuals. Study summary: Three CD4 naive, three CD4 memory, two CD8 naive and one CD8 memory plate were used per donor.

Germline CDR1 SNHLY, CDR2 FYNNEI. Trimming removed 6 bases from V and 6 bases from J; junction bases left unmatched: 10. The CDR3 spans 14 residues. This clone occurred once. Its specificity is unknown. The assay was immunoSEQ multiplex PCR, and TCRdb's table has in-frame clones only and misses some. The profile shows about 1 million clones, approximately 68% of them singletons. Notes on the study in general: Non-shared clonotypes showed lower generation probabilities than clonotypes common to all four donors. Around 4.7% of naive CD4 clonotypes were shared across four donors.

The chain joins TRBV2 to TRBJ2-7, with 8 bases that match TRBD1. Sequencing input: memory CD4+ T cells sorted from blood. The subset is: CD45RA-negative fraction. This TCR was recovered from a man aged 18 to 30 in good health. CDR3 sequence: CASRPRDRSAEQYF. CDR3 bases: TGTGCCAGCAGACCTCGGGACAGGTCCGCCGAGCAGTACTTC.